The 29 T cell receptor beta chains below come from one sample, sequenced in a study of CD8 T cells in Susac syndrome. Reverse transcription used roughly 0.5 to 1 ug RNA and random hexamers. TCRdb re-called the immunoSEQ multiplex PCR reads with MiXCR, one entry per CDR3 protein. The table has under 200,000 distinct CDR3 sequences, around 94% seen once. Material: CD4+ T cells from PBMCs. The receptors shown here come from a human donor with Susac syndrome.

The chain carries TRBV29-1 and TRBJ2-1; a possible D gene is TRBD1 (5 bases). Germline CDR1 reads SQVTM; CDR2 reads ANQGSEA. V was trimmed by 3 bases and J by 1 base, leaving 7 bases between them. The CDR3 runs to 13 residues. In nucleotides, the CDR3 is TGCAGCGTTGACACAGGTTCCTACAATGAGCAGTTCTTC. This encodes CSVDTGSYNEQFF.

The V gene is TRBV27, the J gene TRBJ2-7; D possibly corresponds to TRBD1 (6 bases). CDR1 MNHEY and CDR2 SMNVEV come from the germline V gene (reference sequence). There are 14 residues in the CDR3. Trimming removed 6 bases at V and 0 bases at J, with 12 bases between. CDR3 nucleotide sequence: TGTGCCAGCAGCTACAGGGAAGGCTCCTACGAGCAGTACTTC. Translation: CASSYREGSYEQYF.

The rearrangement uses TRBV5-5 and TRBJ2-1; the D is unclear. Looked up from germline, CDR1 is SGHKS and CDR2 is YYEKEE (reference sequence). The length of the CDR3 is 13 residues. Trimming stripped 0 bases from V and 10 bases from J, with 11 bases between. The CDR3 loop is CASSLVGDGEQFF. CDR3 in DNA: TGTGCCAGCAGCTTGGTCGGCGATGGCGAGCAGTTCTTC.

CDR3: CATSRDQYF. The CDR3 DNA is TGTGCCACCAGCAGAGATCAGTACTTC. The rearrangement uses TRBV15 and TRBJ2-4; no definite D call. Trimming removed 0 bases from V and 12 bases from J, with 0 bases in between. Germline lookup yields CDR1 LNHNV and CDR2 YYDKDF (reference sequence). The CDR3 spans 9 residues. The full variable domain, completed using reference TRBV15 and TRBJ2-4, is DAMVIQNPRYQVTQFGKPVTLSCSQTLNHNVMYWYQQKSSQAPKLLFHYYDKDFNNEADTPDNFQSRRPNTSFCFLDIRSPGLGDTAMYLCATSRDQYFGAGTRLSVL.

The rearrangement joins TRBV6-5 to TRBJ1-2, with 7 bases aligning to TRBD1. The junction had 12 bases not matched to a gene; V was cut back by 1 base and J by 7 bases. The CDR3 contains 16 residues. The germline V gene encodes CDR1 MNHEY and CDR2 SVGAGI. The CDR3 reads CASSYLGTGPGGGYTF. CDR3 in DNA: TGTGCCAGCAGTTACTTAGGAACCGGGCCAGGGGGTGGCTACACCTTC.

The CDR3 nucleotides are TGTGCCAGCAGCTTAGCTCTAGCGGGAGGCGACGAGCAGTACTTC. This sequence encodes CASSLALAGGDEQYF. The rearrangement joins TRBV7-2 to TRBJ2-7, with 11 bases fitting TRBD2. The CDR3 totals 15 residues. Germline-derived CDR1 and CDR2 are SGHTA and FQGNSA. V trimming: 0 bases; J trimming: 5 bases; junction bases outside the gene matches: 3. Full variable domain (remainder filled in from reference TRBV7-2 and TRBJ2-7): GAGVSQSPSNKVTEKGKDVELRCDPISGHTALYWYRQSLGQGLEFLIYFQGNSAPDKSGLPSDRFSAERTGGSVSTLTIQRTQQEDSAVYLCASSLALAGGDEQYFGPGTRLTVT.

The chain is built from TRBV5-1 and TRBJ2-3; D tentatively fits TRBD1 or TRBD2 (5 bases each). The V gene's germline CDR1 is SGHRS and CDR2 YFSETQ. The CDR3 length is 13 residues. The V end was cut by 9 bases, the J end by 4 bases, with 15 bases between. The CDR3 loop reads CATSGEGPDTQYF. In nucleotides, the CDR3 is TGCGCCACCTCCGGCGAGGGGCCAGATACGCAGTATTTT.

V usage is TRBV18 and J usage is TRBJ1-2; the match to TRBD1 covers 7 bases. This CDR3 is 15 amino acids long. The V gene's germline CDR1 is KGHSH and CDR2 LQKENI. The J segment lost 2 bases and the V segment lost 2 bases, leaving 5 bases of the junction unmatched. CDR3 protein: CASSPGRQGNYGYTF. The DNA for the CDR3 is TGTGCCAGCTCACCAGGTCGACAGGGAAACTATGGCTACACCTTC.

The CDR3 loop reads CATLGGGRDTEAFF. CDR3 sequence (DNA): TGTGCCACCCTGGGAGGGGGAAGGGACACTGAAGCTTTCTTT. The chain uses TRBV19 and TRBJ1-1; perhaps TRBD1 as D (6 bases). Germline values: CDR1 LNHDA, CDR2 SQIVND (reference sequence). CDR3 size: 14 residues. The V gene lost 10 bases and the J gene lost 3 bases, with 18 bases spanning the gap.

V is TRBV9 and J is TRBJ2-2; TRBD2 aligns across 10 bases. The J segment lost 0 bases and the V segment lost 6 bases, leaving 8 bases of the junction unmatched. The CDR3 runs to 17 residues. CDR1 and CDR2 (germline): SGDLS, YYNGEE. The CDR3 DNA reads TGTGCCAGCAACCGATATAGCGGGGGGACGAACACCGGGGAGCTGTTTTTT. Protein sequence: CASNRYSGGTNTGELFF.

The V gene is TRBV7-2, the J gene TRBJ1-2; the match to TRBD1 covers 8 bases. Germline lookup yields CDR1 SGHTA and CDR2 FQGNSA. This CDR3 comprises 15 residues. V lost 4 bases to trimming and J lost 8 bases; unmatched junction nucleotides: 12. The CDR3 DNA reads TGTGCCAGCAGCTCTGAATTGGACAGGGTGAGGGGCTACACCTTC. It encodes CASSSELDRVRGYTF. Variable domain in full (rest from reference TRBV7-2 and TRBJ1-2): GAGVSQSPSNKVTEKGKDVELRCDPISGHTALYWYRQSLGQGLEFLIYFQGNSAPDKSGLPSDRFSAERTGGSVSTLTIQRTQQEDSAVYLCASSSELDRVRGYTFGSGTRLTVV.

This chain connects TRBV24-1 to TRBJ2-3; 9 bases match TRBD1. The V segment lost 4 bases and the J segment 3 bases; nucleotides outside the gene matches: 4. The CDR3 has 15 amino acids. Looked up from germline, CDR1 is KGHDR and CDR2 is SFDVKD. CDR3 DNA sequence: TGTGCCACCAGTGAATCCGGGACAGGGACAGATACGCAGTATTTT. It yields the protein CATSESGTGTDTQYF.

The chain recombines TRBV27 with TRBJ2-1, with D possibly TRBD1 on 5 matching bases. V was cut by 7 bases and J by 5 bases, with 15 bases left in between. Per the germline V gene, CDR1 is MNHEY and CDR2 is SMNVEV (reference sequence). This CDR3 contains 14 residues. The CDR3 spells CASTRAPIDNEQFF. The CDR3 DNA follows: TGTGCCAGCACCAGGGCTCCTATAGACAATGAGCAGTTCTTC.

The V gene is TRBV30, the J gene TRBJ1-1; possibly TRBD1 for D (6 bases). There are 13 residues in the CDR3. Germline lookup yields CDR1 GTSNPN and CDR2 SVGIG (reference sequence). The V end lost 0 bases, the J end lost 3 bases, and 8 bases lay between the germline ends. The CDR3 bases are TGTGCCTGGAGTGTGGAGGGGGACACTGAAGCTTTCTTT. Translating it yields CAWSVEGDTEAFF. Looking up the rest from reference TRBV30 and TRBJ1-1 gives the full variable domain: SQTIHQWPATLVQPVGSPLSLECTVEGTSNPNLYWYRQAAGRGLQLLFYSVGIGQISSEVPQNLSASRPQDRQFILSSKKLLLSDSGFYLCAWSVEGDTEAFFGQGTRLTVV.

The V call is TRBV7-2, the J call TRBJ2-2; weak D call: TRBD1 (6 bases). The germline CDR1 and CDR2 sequences are SGHTA and FQGNSA. V lost 5 bases and J 9 bases, leaving 10 bases between the germline ends. CDR3 length equals 12 residues. The CDR3 here is CASSTGRRELFF. The CDR3 DNA is TGTGCCAGCAGCACAGGGCGGCGGGAGCTGTTTTTT.

This chain uses TRBV6-5 with TRBJ1-5, with D maybe TRBD1 (5 bases). This CDR3 contains 14 residues. V shed 5 bases and J shed 4 bases, with 12 bases lying between them. Germline CDR1 is MNHEY and CDR2 is SVGAGI. The DNA for the CDR3 is TGTGCCAGCAGTGAACAGGAGAAAAATCAGCCCCAGCATTTT. This translates into CASSEQEKNQPQHF.

This clonotype has a single count. V gene TRBV4-1 combines with J gene TRBJ2-1; D unresolved. Germline-derived CDR1 and CDR2 are MGHRA and YSYEKL. The CDR3 has 14 amino acids. V lost 8 bases to trimming and J lost 5 bases, with 16 bases between them. CDR3 in amino acids: CASRPDLAHNEQFF. The CDR3 DNA follows: TGCGCCAGCCGCCCCGACCTCGCGCACAATGAGCAGTTCTTC.

The chain employs TRBV18 and TRBJ2-2; 9 nucleotides match TRBD1. The germline V gene encodes CDR1 KGHSH and CDR2 LQKENI. The V and J ends lost 3 bases and 6 bases, in that order; junction bases with no gene match: 8. The length of the CDR3 is 16 residues. The CDR3 sequence: CASSPRTGAGAGELFF. The CDR3 region has the DNA TGTGCCAGCTCACCGCGGACAGGGGCCGGAGCCGGGGAGCTGTTTTTT.

The rearrangement uses TRBV12-3 or TRBV12-4 and TRBJ1-2; D is unresolved. The CDR3 length is 14 residues. The ends were cut back, 0 bases at V and 3 bases at J, with 8 bases in the middle. DNA of the CDR3: TGTGCCAGCAGTTTAGCCCACGGGGACTATGGCTACACCTTC. Translated, it gives CASSLAHGDYGYTF.

The genes are TRBV7-9 and TRBJ2-2; 7 bases are shared with TRBD1. The V gene end was trimmed by 6 bases and the J gene end by 5 bases; junction bases not matched to a gene: 12. The CDR3 spans 16 residues. CDR1 and CDR2 from the germline V gene are SEHNR and FQNEAQ (reference sequence). The CDR3, as DNA: TGTGCCAGCAGACCCCTGACAGGGCTGGTGACCGGGGAGCTGTTTTTT. Its translation is CASRPLTGLVTGELFF.

The chain couples TRBV7-9 to TRBJ1-2, with TRBD1 identical over 12 bases. After removal of 0 bases from V and 7 bases from J, the junction contained 6 bases not matched to a gene. CDR3 length: 16 residues. Germline V gives CDR1 SEHNR, CDR2 FQNEAQ (reference sequence). The CDR3 region has the DNA TGTGCCAGCAGCTTAGCGCGGGACAGGGGGCGAAGTGGCTACACCTTC. As protein: CASSLARDRGRSGYTF.

The chain uses TRBV21-1 and TRBJ1-1; the table's D call, TRBD1, has no DNA check behind it. TRBV21-1 is assigned pseudogene status. The CDR3 is 15 residues long. DNA for the CDR3: TGTGCCAGCAGCATCCCGGCCCATATGGTTGGCGAAGCTTTCTTT. It translates to CASSIPAHMVGEAFF.

V gene TRBV9 combines with J gene TRBJ1-4, with 9 bases that match TRBD1. J was trimmed by 7 bases and V by 4 bases; bases with no gene match: 8. CDR3 size: 15 residues. Germline CDR1 and CDR2: SGDLS and YYNGEE. CDR3 residues: CASSLTGTGTEKLFF. CDR3 coding DNA: TGTGCCAGCAGCCTTACCGGGACAGGGACTGAAAAACTGTTTTTT. The variable domain in full, with the rest retrieved from reference TRBV9 and TRBJ1-4, is DSGVTQTPKHLITATGQRVTLRCSPRSGDLSVYWYQQSLDQGLQFLIQYYNGEERAKGNILERFSAQQFPDLHSELNLSSLELGDSALYFCASSLTGTGTEKLFFGSGTQLSVL.

This chain links TRBV2 with TRBJ2-5, with D hard to call. Germline V lookup: CDR1 SNHLY, CDR2 FYNNEI. Deletions cut 7 bases from V and 1 base from J, with 13 bases between. This CDR3 is built from 14 residues. In nucleotides, the CDR3 is TGTGCCAGCAATCAAGACGGCTCCCAAGAGACCCAGTACTTC. It yields the protein CASNQDGSQETQYF.

The chain has TRBV12-3 or TRBV12-4 and TRBJ2-6, with 8 bases that match TRBD1. The length of the CDR3 is 16 residues. The ends lost 5 bases at V and 4 bases at J; junction bases unmatched: 7. CDR3 region: CASSLGTGPGANVLTF. The CDR3 DNA reads as TGTGCCAGCAGTCTCGGGACAGGCCCAGGGGCCAACGTCCTGACTTTC.

V usage is TRBV18 and J usage is TRBJ2-5, with TRBD2 matching 8 bases. There are 15 residues in the CDR3. J gave up 4 bases and V 3 bases, and 7 bases lay outside the gene matches. From germline, CDR1 is KGHSH and CDR2 LQKENI. As DNA, the CDR3 is TGTGCCAGCTCACCGGTAGCGGGGCTCGGAGAGACCCAGTACTTC. It specifies CASSPVAGLGETQYF.

CDR3: CASSFSGTNQPQHF. In DNA, the CDR3 is TGTGCCAGCAGTTTCTCCGGGACAAATCAGCCCCAGCATTTT. V is TRBV12-3 or TRBV12-4 and J is TRBJ1-5; the D gene is possibly TRBD1 (6 bases). The CDR3 covers 14 residues. Trimming cost V 3 bases and J 4 bases, with 10 bases left between them.

The chain has TRBV20-1 and TRBJ2-5; the D call may be TRBD1 or TRBD2 (6 bases each). Germline values: CDR1 DFQATT, CDR2 SNEGSKA (reference sequence). Trimming shortened V by 3 bases and J by 5 bases, and 16 bases separated the two germline ends. This CDR3 is built from 14 residues. CDR3 nucleotides: TGCAGTGCTAGTGGGTCCCAGGGGAGGGAGACCCAGTACTTC. It codes for CSASGSQGRETQYF.

The chain employs TRBV7-2 and TRBJ2-1; no clear D. CDR1 is SGHTA and CDR2 is FQGNSA in the germline V gene. This CDR3 spans 12 amino acids. Trimming stripped 5 bases from V and 4 bases from J, with 6 bases between. The DNA of the CDR3 is TGTGCCAGCAGCACCGCTTACAATGAGCAGTTCTTC. Its translation: CASSTAYNEQFF.